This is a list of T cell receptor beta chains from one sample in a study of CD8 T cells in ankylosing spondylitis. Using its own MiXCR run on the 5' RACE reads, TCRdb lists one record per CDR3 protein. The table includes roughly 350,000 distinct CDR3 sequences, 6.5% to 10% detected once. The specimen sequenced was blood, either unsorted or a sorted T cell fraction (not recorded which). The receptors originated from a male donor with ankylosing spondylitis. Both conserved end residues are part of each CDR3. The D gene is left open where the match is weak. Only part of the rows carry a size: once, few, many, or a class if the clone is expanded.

CDR3 DNA: TGCGCCAGCAGGACCTCCGGCGAGCAAGAGACCCAGTACTTC; CDR3 protein: CASRTSGEQETQYF; J gene: TRBJ2-5; V gene: TRBV5-1; D gene: -; clone size: once
CDR3 DNA: TGTGCCAGCAGCCGAGGGGCCAACAGGAAGTCCCGGGATGAAGCTTTCTTT; CDR3 protein: CASSRGANRKSRDEAFF; J gene: TRBJ1-1; V gene: TRBV12-3/TRBV12-4; D gene: -; clone size: many
CDR3 DNA: TGTGCCAGCAGTTACCCCTCCGGCCAGGCGATAGAGACCCAGTACTTC; CDR3 protein: CASSYPSGQAIETQYF; J gene: TRBJ2-5; V gene: TRBV28; D gene: -; clone size: -
CDR3 DNA: TGTGCCAGCAGTTTATCCCTTAACTATGGCTACACCTTC; CDR3 protein: CASSLSLNYGYTF; J gene: TRBJ1-2; V gene: TRBV28; D gene: -; clone size: -
CDR3 DNA: TGCGCCAGCAGCCAACTACAAGGGGAAGGGGCCCAGTACTTC; CDR3 protein: CASSQLQGEGAQYF; J gene: TRBJ2-5; V gene: TRBV5-1; D gene: -; clone size: few
CDR3 DNA: TGTGCCAGCAGCACGACCAGACAGGGGAATCAGCCCCAGCATTTT; CDR3 protein: CASSTTRQGNQPQHF; J gene: TRBJ1-5; V gene: TRBV27; D gene: TRBD1; clone size: many
CDR3 DNA: TGTGCCAGCAGTCCCCAGGGGACTGATCTGCTATATGGCTACACCTTC; CDR3 protein: CASSPQGTDLLYGYTF; J gene: TRBJ1-2; V gene: TRBV12-3/TRBV12-4; D gene: -; clone size: -
CDR3 DNA: TGTGCCATCGGTGGGAAGGACACAGATACGCAGTATTTT; CDR3 protein: CAIGGKDTDTQYF; J gene: TRBJ2-3; V gene: TRBV10-3; D gene: -; clone size: -
CDR3 DNA: TGCAGTGCTAGAGTTATAGCGGGGACCTTGAACACCGGGGAGCTGTTTTTT; CDR3 protein: CSARVIAGTLNTGELFF; J gene: TRBJ2-2; V gene: TRBV20-1; D gene: TRBD2; clone size: -
CDR3 DNA: TGTGCCAGCAGCTTTAGTGGGGAGACCCAGTACTTC; CDR3 protein: CASSFSGETQYF; J gene: TRBJ2-5; V gene: TRBV11-2; D gene: -; clone size: many
CDR3 DNA: TGCAGTGCTAGAAGACTAGCGGGAGAAGATGAGCAGTACTTC; CDR3 protein: CSARRLAGEDEQYF; J gene: TRBJ2-7; V gene: TRBV20-1; D gene: TRBD2; clone size: -
CDR3 DNA: TGTGCCAGCAGCCGGACACCTTCGAGCGAGCAGTACTTC; CDR3 protein: CASSRTPSSEQYF; J gene: TRBJ2-7; V gene: TRBV5-6; D gene: -; clone size: many
CDR3 DNA: TGCAGCGTTGAAGGGCAGGGGCATGAGCAGTTCTTC; CDR3 protein: CSVEGQGHEQFF; J gene: TRBJ2-1; V gene: TRBV29-1; D gene: -; clone size: -
CDR3 DNA: TGCGCCAGCAGCTTGCCTCTAGCTAACAATGAGCAGTTCTTC; CDR3 protein: CASSLPLANNEQFF; J gene: TRBJ2-1; V gene: TRBV5-1; D gene: -; clone size: many
CDR3 DNA: TGCGCCAGCAGCCAAGGCCCGGACGCCTCATACAATGAGCAGTTCTTC; CDR3 protein: CASSQGPDASYNEQFF; J gene: TRBJ2-1; V gene: TRBV4-3; D gene: -; clone size: few
CDR3 DNA: TGTGCCAGCGTTGCCCAGGACAGCACAACTAATGAAAAACTGTTTTTT; CDR3 protein: CASVAQDSTTNEKLFF; J gene: TRBJ1-4; V gene: TRBV27; D gene: -; clone size: -
CDR3 DNA: TGTGCCAGCACCAAGACAGGGCGGGGCACAGATACGCAGTATTTT; CDR3 protein: CASTKTGRGTDTQYF; J gene: TRBJ2-3; V gene: TRBV25-1; D gene: TRBD1; clone size: few
CDR3 DNA: TGCGCCAGCAGCCGCCGAGCAACCCCCGGGACCCGGGAGGAACAGACCCAGTACTTC; CDR3 protein: CASSRRATPGTREEQTQYF; J gene: TRBJ2-5; V gene: TRBV4-1; D gene: TRBD2; clone size: -